A single sample is the source of the 24 T cell receptor beta chains below, sequenced in a study of CD8 T cells in Susac syndrome. With random hexamers, roughly 0.5 to 1 ug RNA was reverse transcribed. TCRdb reprocessed the immunoSEQ multiplex PCR reads via MiXCR and lists one record per CDR3 protein. The table lists fewer than 200,000 distinct CDR3 sequences, approximately 95% of them singletons. Sequenced: CD4+ T cells from PBMCs. These receptors were taken from a human donor in good health.

This clonotype was recorded only once. The rearrangement links TRBV23-1 to TRBJ1-5; D is ambiguous. TRBV23-1 is marked as an open reading frame, function uncertain. This CDR3 contains 10 residues. V gave up 3 bases and J gave up 6 bases, with 0 bases separating them. In nucleotides, the CDR3 is TGCGCCAGCAGTCATCAGCCCCAGCATTTT. Translated: CASSHQPQHF.

This rearrangement joins TRBV25-1 to TRBJ1-1; the match to TRBD1 covers 8 bases. The V segment lost 7 bases and the J segment 4 bases; nucleotides outside the gene matches: 8. This CDR3 has 14 residues. The germline CDR1 and CDR2 sequences are MGHDK and SYGVNS. This CDR3 is CASKGTGSLTEAFF. In DNA form, the CDR3 reads TGTGCCAGCAAAGGGACAGGCTCCCTCACTGAAGCTTTCTTT.

The chain carries TRBV29-1 and TRBJ2-1; 12 positions agree with TRBD2. CDR3 length: 15 amino acids. In germline, CDR1 is SQVTM, CDR2 ANQGSEA. Germline trimming cut 6 bases from V and 7 bases from J; bases unmatched to any gene: 10. In nucleotides, the CDR3 is TGCAGCGTGAGACAGGGGGGGACTAGCGGGAATGAGCAGTTCTTC. Its translation is CSVRQGGTSGNEQFF.

The chain carries TRBV29-1 and TRBJ2-6; tentatively, D is TRBD2 (5 bases). V shed 6 bases and J shed 3 bases, with 12 bases lying between them. Germline CDR1 is SQVTM and CDR2 is ANQGSEA. This CDR3 is built from 14 residues. This CDR3 reads CSVAGLFGANVLTF. The CDR3 DNA reads as TGCAGCGTCGCCGGACTTTTTGGGGCCAACGTCCTGACTTTC.

The chain couples TRBV7-2 to TRBJ1-5, with a tentative D call TRBD1 (6 bases). CDR3 length equals 15 residues. The germline gives CDR1 SGHTA, CDR2 FQGNSA. The germline V and J ends were trimmed by 1 base and 4 bases, with 11 bases remaining between them. CDR3 amino acids: CASSLGTAGNQPQHF. The CDR3 DNA reads as TGTGCCAGCAGCTTAGGGACAGCTGGGAATCAGCCCCAGCATTTT. The full variable domain, with the rest looked up from reference TRBV7-2 and TRBJ1-5, is GAGVSQSPSNKVTEKGKDVELRCDPISGHTALYWYRQSLGQGLEFLIYFQGNSAPDKSGLPSDRFSAERTGGSVSTLTIQRTQQEDSAVYLCASSLGTAGNQPQHFGDGTRLSIL.

CDR3: CSADKWQNEQFF. The CDR3, as DNA: TGCAGTGCGGACAAATGGCAGAATGAGCAGTTCTTC. The chain recombines TRBV20-1 with TRBJ2-1; perhaps TRBD1 as D (5 bases). V gave up 6 bases and J gave up 7 bases, with 13 bases separating them. The CDR3 loop spans 12 amino acids. Germline values: CDR1 DFQATT, CDR2 SNEGSKA (reference sequence).

The rearrangement uses TRBV20-1 and TRBJ2-2, with 7 bases aligning to TRBD2. The CDR3 spans 14 residues. Germline-derived CDR1 and CDR2 are DFQATT and SNEGSKA (reference sequence). The V segment lost 1 base and the J segment 5 bases; nucleotides outside the gene matches: 4. CDR3 protein: CSARVPSGTGELFF. The DNA of the CDR3 is TGCAGTGCTAGAGTTCCTAGCGGAACCGGGGAGCTGTTTTTT.

The rearrangement joins TRBV5-6 to TRBJ2-2; no reliable D call. V gave up 5 bases and J gave up 4 bases, with 12 bases separating them. Germline CDR1 and CDR2: SGHDT and YYEEEE. This CDR3 is built from 14 residues. The CDR3 here is CASSRIKTTGELFF. The CDR3 nucleotides are TGTGCCAGCAGTCGGATAAAAACCACCGGGGAGCTGTTTTTT.

The chain combines TRBV29-1 with TRBJ2-1, with 8 bases that match TRBD2. The CDR3 sequence is 13 residues long. The ends lost 4 bases at V and 9 bases at J; junction bases unmatched: 8. Germline V CDR1 and CDR2: SQVTM, ANQGSEA. The CDR3 reads CSVARAGVSEQFF. CDR3 nucleotides: TGCAGCGTTGCGAGAGCGGGAGTTAGTGAGCAGTTCTTC.

The chain joins TRBV12-3 or TRBV12-4 to TRBJ2-3; unclear D gene. This CDR3 contains 16 residues. The V gene lost 5 bases and the J gene lost 2 bases, with 17 bases spanning the gap. DNA for the CDR3: TGTGCCAGCAGTCAAGCCAGAAAGAGGACCACAGATACGCAGTATTTT. The encoded protein is CASSQARKRTTDTQYF.

This sequence joins TRBV7-2 and TRBJ1-1; D is unresolved. V lost 6 bases to trimming and J lost 1 base, with 12 bases between them. The CDR3 consists of 14 residues. Germline assignment: CDR1 SGHTA and CDR2 FQGNSA. The CDR3 sequence: CASSSLVGNTEAFF. The CDR3 DNA follows: TGTGCCAGCAGTTCACTGGTAGGGAACACTGAAGCTTTCTTT. Drawing the rest from reference TRBV7-2 and TRBJ1-1, the complete variable domain is GAGVSQSPSNKVTEKGKDVELRCDPISGHTALYWYRQSLGQGLEFLIYFQGNSAPDKSGLPSDRFSAERTGGSVSTLTIQRTQQEDSAVYLCASSSLVGNTEAFFGQGTRLTVV.

V is TRBV19 and J is TRBJ1-5; D remains ambiguous. The CDR3 has 12 amino acids. Germline-derived CDR1 and CDR2 are LNHDA and SQIVND (reference sequence). Trimming cost V 2 bases and J 1 base, with 0 bases left between them. CDR3 DNA: TGTGCCAGTAGTATAAGCAATCAGCCCCAGCATTTT. It yields the protein CASSISNQPQHF.

The chain employs TRBV20-1 and TRBJ2-3, with a weak D call TRBD1 (5 bases). The V gene lost 0 bases and the J gene lost 10 bases, with 11 bases spanning the gap. This CDR3 has 12 residues. CDR1 is DFQATT, CDR2 SNEGSKA, per germline (reference sequence). The CDR3 DNA reads as TGCAGTGCTAGAGATCTAGGACACCCGCAGTATTTT. Protein sequence: CSARDLGHPQYF.

This sequence joins TRBV30 and TRBJ1-1; D gene unclear. The CDR3 covers 12 residues. Trimming shortened V by 2 bases and J by 7 bases, and 11 bases separated the two germline ends. Germline V gene sequence: CDR1 GTSNPN, CDR2 SVGIG (reference sequence). CDR3 nucleotide sequence: TGTGCCTGGAGTACCTCACGGGTTGAAGCTTTCTTT. Translating gives CAWSTSRVEAFF.

The genes are TRBV30 and TRBJ2-5, with D uncertain. CDR1 and CDR2 from the germline V gene are GTSNPN and SVGIG (reference sequence). V gave up 6 bases and J gave up 0 bases, with 8 bases separating them. CDR3 length: 12 residues. The DNA of the CDR3 is TGTGCCTGCAGCCCCAACCAAGAGACCCAGTACTTC. Its protein product is CACSPNQETQYF.

This chain joins TRBV7-9 and TRBJ2-7, with D maybe TRBD2 (6 bases). The CDR3 covers 15 residues. The germline V gene has CDR1 SEHNR and CDR2 FQNEAQ (reference sequence). Trimming stripped 3 bases from V and 0 bases from J, with 12 bases between. The CDR3 spells CASSFSGTSSYEQYF. The CDR3 nucleotides read TGTGCCAGCAGCTTTAGCGGAACATCCTCCTACGAGCAGTACTTC. The full variable domain, its missing parts supplied by reference TRBV7-9 and TRBJ2-7, is DTGVSQNPRHKITKRGQNVTFRCDPISEHNRLYWYRQTLGQGPEFLTYFQNEAQLEKSRLLSDRFSAERPKGSFSTLEIQRTEQGDSAMYLCASSFSGTSSYEQYFGPGTRLTVT.

The V and J genes are TRBV12-3 or TRBV12-4 and TRBJ1-2; D not resolved. The CDR3 is 13 residues long. Deletions cut 6 bases from V and 1 base from J, with 9 bases between. The CDR3 sequence: CASSIQDNYGYTF. The DNA for the CDR3 is TGTGCCAGCAGCATCCAGGATAACTATGGCTACACCTTC.

V is TRBV20-1 and J is TRBJ2-7; tentatively, D is TRBD1 (6 bases). The CDR3 length is 11 residues. The germline V gene has CDR1 DFQATT and CDR2 SNEGSKA (reference sequence). Trimming removed 3 bases from V and 5 bases from J, with 8 bases in between. For the CDR3, the DNA is TGCAGTGCTAGTAAGGGGGACGAGCAGTACTTC. Its protein is CSASKGDEQYF.

This clonotype showed up just once. The V call is TRBV2, the J call TRBJ2-1; D is unresolved. V lost 7 bases and J lost 8, with 6 bases in between. CDR3 length: 10 amino acids. Germline CDR1 is SNHLY and CDR2 is FYNNEI. The CDR3 region has the DNA TGTGCCAGCAAGGAGTATGAGCAGTTCTTC. Translated, it gives CASKEYEQFF.

This rearrangement joins TRBV5-1 to TRBJ1-2, with TRBD1 matching 7 bases. The CDR3 has 13 residues. V trimming: 4 bases; J trimming: 8 bases; junction bases outside the gene matches: 8. CDR1 and CDR2 from the germline V gene are SGHRS and YFSETQ. CDR3: CASSPGQQRGYTF. In DNA form, the CDR3 reads TGCGCCAGCAGCCCGGGACAGCAAAGGGGCTACACCTTC.

Note on this clonotype: The junction and the germline gene differ at one end; a read error may be behind it. V gene TRBV20-1 combines with J gene TRBJ2-7, with D possibly being TRBD1 (6 bases). This CDR3 has 11 amino acids. Germline-derived CDR1 and CDR2 are DFQATT and SNEGSKA (reference sequence). DNA of the CDR3: TGCAGTGCCAGAGAAGAATCGACAGGGTACTTC. Translation gives CSAREESTGYF.

The chain links TRBV9 to TRBJ2-4; 7 bases fit TRBD1. The J segment lost 16 bases and the V segment lost 3 bases, leaving 16 bases of the junction unmatched. CDR1 and CDR2 (germline): SGDLS, YYNGEE. The CDR3 length is 14 residues. CDR3 protein: CASSAVQGTDPIYF. The CDR3 bases are TGTGCCAGCAGCGCAGTTCAGGGGACAGATCCTATTTACTTC.

The V call is TRBV5-1, the J call TRBJ2-5, with 10 bases fitting TRBD2. After removal of 0 bases from V and 5 bases from J, the junction contained 4 bases not matched to a gene. The length of the CDR3 is 15 residues. CDR1 and CDR2 from the germline V gene are SGHRS and YFSETQ. The CDR3 nucleotides are TGCGCCAGCAGCTTGGTAGCGGGAGGAGAGGAGACCCAGTACTTC. Translation: CASSLVAGGEETQYF.

The chain has TRBV3-1 and TRBJ2-1; 7 positions match TRBD2. Germline V gene sequence: CDR1 LGHDT, CDR2 YNNKEL (reference sequence). The ends lost 0 bases at V and 8 bases at J; junction bases unmatched: 7. The CDR3 has 15 amino acids. CDR3 protein: CASSQDRTSSDEQFF. The DNA for the CDR3 is TGTGCCAGCAGCCAAGATAGGACTAGTTCGGATGAGCAGTTCTTC.